Presented here are 24 T cell receptor beta chains from one specimen sequenced in a study of cytomegalovirus exposure and HLA in healthy donors (dated by TCRdb to 2016 to 2017). Libraries were built with the immunoSEQ multiplex PCR assay. For the multiplex PCR, a mixture combining 60 forward primers for TCR Vbeta segments and 13 reverse primers for TCR Jbeta segments was used. TCRdb took over this immuneACCESS table, retaining in-frame rearrangements with V and J assigned. Such tables are incomplete; in checked studies, under half of the missing clones stem from an unresolved V gene, and the remainder is unexplained. This sample gives roughly 120,000 clones in total; 76% of them show up just once. The ten most abundant clones make up around an eighth of the sample. The source material was PBMCs. The source is a man younger than 40 in good health and CMV-seropositive.

The rearrangement uses TRBV7-2 and TRBJ2-7; 8 bases line up with TRBD2. Germline trimming cut 5 bases from V and 0 bases from J; bases unmatched to any gene: 3. The CDR3 runs to 14 residues. Per germline, CDR1 SGHTA and CDR2 FQGNSA. CDR3 bases: TGTGCCAGCAGCCAGGGGACTAGCTCCTACGAGCAGTACTTC. It encodes CASSQGTSSYEQYF.

In its sample, this clone was seen once. The rearrangement links TRBV6-1 to TRBJ2-7, with 9 positions matching TRBD1. After removal of 6 bases from V and 6 bases from J, the junction contained 12 bases not matched to a gene. This CDR3 is built from 15 residues. The germline gives CDR1 MNHNS, CDR2 SASEGT. The CDR3: CASSGLTGGFSEQYF. The CDR3 DNA reads as TGTGCCAGCAGCGGGTTAACAGGGGGCTTCAGCGAGCAGTACTTC.

The chain is built from TRBV27 and TRBJ2-7, with a tentative D call TRBD2 (6 bases). V was clipped by 5 bases and J by 2 bases, with 10 bases between them. Germline values: CDR1 MNHEY, CDR2 SMNVEV (reference sequence). CDR3 length equals 13 residues. In DNA, the CDR3 is TGTGCCAGCAGTCCGGGCGGGGCCTACGAGCAGTACTTC. Translation gives CASSPGGAYEQYF.

The chain carries TRBV6-5 and TRBJ2-7; D perhaps matches TRBD1 (6 bases). The CDR3 has 13 residues. Trimming cost V 2 bases and J 7 bases, with 12 bases left between them. Germline CDR1 is MNHEY and CDR2 is SVGAGI. In DNA form, the CDR3 reads TGTGCCAGCAGTTACGGCAGGGGTGGAGAGCAGTACTTC. This codes for CASSYGRGGEQYF.

The rearrangement links TRBV9 to TRBJ1-5; D perhaps matches TRBD1 (5 bases). The V end lost 2 bases, the J end lost 7 bases, and 10 bases lay between the germline ends. The CDR3 runs to 13 residues. In germline, CDR1 is SGDLS, CDR2 YYNGEE. CDR3 coding DNA: TGTGCCAGCAGCGTCGGCGGGGGACAGCCCCAGCATTTT. Translating gives CASSVGGGQPQHF.

V is TRBV7-2 and J is TRBJ2-1; 15 positions match TRBD2. CDR3 size: 18 residues. The J segment lost 5 bases and the V segment lost 5 bases, leaving 10 bases of the junction unmatched. The V gene's germline CDR1 is SGHTA and CDR2 FQGNSA. The CDR3 DNA reads TGTGCCAGCAGCCGTCGGACTAGCGGGGGGGCTCAGCACAATGAGCAGTTCTTC. It is translated as CASSRRTSGGAQHNEQFF. Together with reference TRBV7-2 and TRBJ2-1, the CDR3 gives the full variable domain: GAGVSQSPSNKVTEKGKDVELRCDPISGHTALYWYRQSLGQGLEFLIYFQGNSAPDKSGLPSDRFSAERTGGSVSTLTIQRTQQEDSAVYLCASSRRTSGGAQHNEQFFGPGTRLTVL.

This clone appeared a few times. This chain links TRBV6-5 with TRBJ1-5, with unresolved D. CDR1 and CDR2 from the germline V gene are MNHEY and SVGAGI. The germline V and J ends were trimmed by 4 bases and 1 base, with 11 bases remaining between them. This CDR3 is 15 amino acids long. The CDR3 sequence: CASSSTITSNQPQHF. CDR3 bases: TGTGCCAGCAGTTCCACCATTACAAGCAATCAGCCCCAGCATTTT.

V gene TRBV6-5 combines with J gene TRBJ1-2; possible D gene TRBD1, 5 bases. V lost 5 bases and J 0 bases, leaving 10 bases between the germline ends. The CDR3 extends over 14 amino acids. Looked up from germline, CDR1 is MNHEY and CDR2 is SVGAGI. The CDR3 reads CASSRQPANYGYTF. Written as DNA, the CDR3 is TGTGCCAGCAGTCGACAGCCCGCTAACTATGGCTACACCTTC.

The chain couples TRBV9 to TRBJ2-3; 11 bases fit TRBD2. Germline CDR1 and CDR2: SGDLS and YYNGEE. The CDR3 has 18 amino acids. After removal of 3 bases from V and 4 bases from J, the junction contained 13 bases not matched to a gene. CDR3 sequence (DNA): TGTGCCAGCAGCGGTCCGGGGATAGCGGGGGGGCCTGCAGATACGCAGTATTTT. Translation: CASSGPGIAGGPADTQYF.

In regard to this clone: No DNA is shown, since the ends of the CDR3 on it are uncertain; the CDR3 is the one TCRdb lists. The CDR3 spells CASSSSSGGAWEQYF. The rearrangement uses TRBV28 and TRBJ2-7; TRBD2, the D gene given by the table, was not confirmed from the DNA. Germline assignment: CDR1 MDHEN and CDR2 SYDVKM. The CDR3 is made up of 15 amino acids, end residues included.

This chain uses TRBV4-1 with TRBJ2-2; possible D gene TRBD1, 7 bases. Per the germline V gene, CDR1 is MGHRA and CDR2 is YSYEKL. V gave up 3 bases and J gave up 7 bases, with 12 bases separating them. There are 14 residues in the CDR3. CDR3 loop: CASSQEGAIGELFF. As DNA, the CDR3 is TGCGCCAGCAGCCAGGAGGGGGCGATCGGGGAGCTGTTTTTT.

V gene TRBV6-1 combines with J gene TRBJ1-3; D is uncertain. Germline V gives CDR1 MNHNS, CDR2 SASEGT. The V end lost 6 bases, the J end lost 2 bases, and 11 bases lay between the germline ends. This CDR3 comprises 14 residues. The CDR3 nucleotides are TGTGCCAGCAGCCGGGAAAGCACTGGAAACACCATATATTTT. Protein product: CASSRESTGNTIYF.

The rearrangement links TRBV19 to TRBJ2-7; unclear D gene. V dropped 5 bases and J dropped 7 bases, with 15 bases sitting between them. The CDR3 covers 13 residues. The germline CDR1 and CDR2 sequences are LNHDA and SQIVND (reference sequence). This CDR3 is CASSSRSALEQYF. The CDR3 bases are TGTGCCAGTAGTTCGAGGTCTGCGTTGGAGCAGTACTTC.

This sequence joins TRBV7-7 and TRBJ2-1, with a tentative D call TRBD1 (6 bases). The V gene lost 5 bases and the J gene lost 7 bases, with 9 bases spanning the gap. Germline CDR1 and CDR2: SSHAT and FNYEAQ (reference sequence). The length of the CDR3 is 12 residues. Here the CDR3 DNA reads TGTGCCAGCAGCCCCACAGGGAATGAGCAGTTCTTC. This sequence encodes CASSPTGNEQFF.

The rearrangement uses TRBV4-1 and TRBJ1-5; 11 positions match TRBD1. The germline gives CDR1 MGHRA, CDR2 YSYEKL. The CDR3 totals 15 residues. V gave up 0 bases and J gave up 6 bases; unmatched junction bases: 1. CDR3 protein: CASSQDGTGGQPQHF. The CDR3 DNA follows: TGCGCCAGCAGCCAAGATGGGACAGGGGGTCAGCCCCAGCATTTT.

This chain links TRBV6-5 with TRBJ1-2; 7 bases are a match to TRBD1. Germline V lookup: CDR1 MNHEY, CDR2 SVGAGI. CDR3 length: 15 residues. After removal of 5 bases from V and 0 bases from J, the junction contained 6 bases not matched to a gene. The CDR3 DNA reads as TGTGCCAGCAGTCCCTGGACAGGAACTAACTATGGCTACACCTTC. It codes for CASSPWTGTNYGYTF.

The chain joins TRBV5-4 to TRBJ1-5; 7 bases line up with TRBD1. The CDR3 extends over 15 amino acids. Germline V gives CDR1 SGHNT, CDR2 YYREEE (reference sequence). J was trimmed by 3 bases and V by 0 bases; bases with no gene match: 3. The CDR3 region is CASSLGGTVNQPQHF. In DNA, the CDR3 is TGTGCCAGCAGCTTGGGCGGGACAGTCAATCAGCCCCAGCATTTT. The full variable domain, with the rest looked up from reference TRBV5-4 and TRBJ1-5, is ETGVTQSPTHLIKTRGQQVTLRCSSQSGHNTVSWYQQALGQGPQFIFQYYREEENGRGNFPPRFSGLQFPNYSSELNVNALELDDSALYLCASSLGGTVNQPQHFGDGTRLSIL.

The chain has TRBV6-1 and TRBJ2-7; D may be TRBD1 (6 bases). This CDR3 has 14 residues. Trimming stripped 8 bases from V and 4 bases from J, with 18 bases between. Germline V gene data show CDR1 as MNHNS and CDR2 as SASEGT. CDR3 sequence: CASHGNREPYEQYF. CDR3 nucleotides: TGTGCCAGCCACGGCAACAGGGAACCTTACGAGCAGTACTTC.

The rearrangement links TRBV15 to TRBJ1-3; the match to TRBD1 covers 9 bases. V lost 2 bases to trimming and J lost 6 bases; unmatched junction nucleotides: 8. Looked up from germline, CDR1 is LNHNV and CDR2 is YYDKDF (reference sequence). The CDR3 sequence is 16 residues long. CDR3 protein: CATSRYQDRGANTIYF. CDR3 nucleotide sequence: TGTGCCACCAGCAGATACCAGGACAGGGGTGCAAACACCATATATTTT. The full variable domain, rest sourced from reference TRBV15 and TRBJ1-3, is DAMVIQNPRYQVTQFGKPVTLSCSQTLNHNVMYWYQQKSSQAPKLLFHYYDKDFNNEADTPDNFQSRRPNTSFCFLDIRSPGLGDTAMYLCATSRYQDRGANTIYFGEGSWLTVV.

This clone was counted a single time. V is TRBV15 and J is TRBJ2-7, with TRBD1 matching 9 bases. Losses at the gene ends were 3 bases for V and 4 bases for J; bases not matched to a gene: 7. This CDR3 comprises 15 residues. The germline gives CDR1 LNHNV, CDR2 YYDKDF (reference sequence). The CDR3 region has the DNA TGTGCCACCAGCAGCCCGGGACAGGGACTTTACGAGCAGTACTTC. Translating gives CATSSPGQGLYEQYF.

The chain joins TRBV30 to TRBJ2-5, with D perhaps matching TRBD2 (5 bases). The CDR3 is 13 amino acids. V gave up 0 bases and J gave up 5 bases, with 10 bases separating them. Germline-derived CDR1 and CDR2 are GTSNPN and SVGIG (reference sequence). CDR3 nucleotides: TGTGCCTGGAGTGTACAGCGGTACGAGACCCAGTACTTC. Its protein is CAWSVQRYETQYF.

This rearrangement joins TRBV6-1 to TRBJ1-1, with 7 bases fitting TRBD1. CDR1 and CDR2 from the germline V gene are MNHNS and SASEGT. V lost 0 bases, J lost 4 bases, and 5 bases stayed unmatched. This CDR3 comprises 15 residues. The CDR3 here is CASSEAGRGSTEAFF. The CDR3 nucleotides are TGTGCCAGCAGTGAAGCGGGCAGGGGGTCCACTGAAGCTTTCTTT.

This chain joins TRBV15 and TRBJ2-7; D gene unclear. The germline V and J ends were trimmed by 1 base and 5 bases, with 6 bases remaining between them. This CDR3 is 12 amino acids long. CDR1 and CDR2 from the germline V gene are LNHNV and YYDKDF (reference sequence). In DNA, the CDR3 is TGTGCCACCAGCAGAGGACGGGACGAGCAGTACTTC. Its translation: CATSRGRDEQYF.

This sequence joins TRBV18 and TRBJ2-7; 11 bases line up with TRBD1. V lost 6 bases to trimming and J lost 2 bases; unmatched junction nucleotides: 6. The CDR3 runs 15 residues. CDR1 KGHSH and CDR2 LQKENI come from the germline V gene. The CDR3 reads CASSTGQGATYEQYF. In DNA form, the CDR3 reads TGTGCCAGCTCTACCGGACAGGGGGCAACCTACGAGCAGTACTTC.